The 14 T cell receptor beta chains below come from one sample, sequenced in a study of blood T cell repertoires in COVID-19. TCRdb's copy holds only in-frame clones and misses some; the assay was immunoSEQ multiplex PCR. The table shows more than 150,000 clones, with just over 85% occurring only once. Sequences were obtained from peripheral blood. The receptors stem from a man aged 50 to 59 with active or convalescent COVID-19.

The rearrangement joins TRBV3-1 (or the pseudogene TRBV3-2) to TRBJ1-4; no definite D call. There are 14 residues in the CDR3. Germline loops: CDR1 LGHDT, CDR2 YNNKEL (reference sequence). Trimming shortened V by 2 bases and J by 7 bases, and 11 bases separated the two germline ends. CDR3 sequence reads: CASSQKLGLEKLFF. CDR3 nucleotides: TGTGCCAGCAGCCAAAAGCTAGGTCTTGAAAAACTGTTTTTT.

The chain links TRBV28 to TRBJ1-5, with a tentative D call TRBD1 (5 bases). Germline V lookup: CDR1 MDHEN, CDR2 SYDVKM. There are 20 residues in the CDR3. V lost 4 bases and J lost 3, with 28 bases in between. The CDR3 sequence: CASSSVRPGRNISPNQPQHF. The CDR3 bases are TGTGCCAGCAGTTCAGTGCGCCCAGGGCGGAATATATCCCCCAATCAGCCCCAGCATTTT.

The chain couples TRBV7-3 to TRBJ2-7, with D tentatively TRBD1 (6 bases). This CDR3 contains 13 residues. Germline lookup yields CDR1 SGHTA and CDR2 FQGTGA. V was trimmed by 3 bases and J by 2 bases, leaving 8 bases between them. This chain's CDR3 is CASSFGQTYEQYF. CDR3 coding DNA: TGTGCCAGCAGCTTTGGACAGACCTACGAGCAGTACTTC. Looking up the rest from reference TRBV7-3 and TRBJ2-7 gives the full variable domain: GAGVSQTPSNKVTEKGKYVELRCDPISGHTALYWYRQSLGQGPEFLIYFQGTGAADDSGLPNDRFFAVRPEGSVSTLKIQRTERGDSAVYLCASSFGQTYEQYFGPGTRLTVT.

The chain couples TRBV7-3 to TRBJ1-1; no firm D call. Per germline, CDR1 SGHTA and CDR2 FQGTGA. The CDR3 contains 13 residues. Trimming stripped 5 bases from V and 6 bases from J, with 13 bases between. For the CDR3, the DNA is TGTGCCAGCAGCATGGACCGCGGGCCTGAAGCTTTCTTT. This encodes CASSMDRGPEAFF.

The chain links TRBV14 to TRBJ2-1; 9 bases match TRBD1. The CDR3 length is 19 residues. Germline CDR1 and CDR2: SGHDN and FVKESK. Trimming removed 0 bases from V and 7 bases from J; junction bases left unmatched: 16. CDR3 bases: TGTGCCAGCAGCCAAGATTATCGTCGTTGGGGACAGGGACGGAATGAGCAGTTCTTC. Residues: CASSQDYRRWGQGRNEQFF.

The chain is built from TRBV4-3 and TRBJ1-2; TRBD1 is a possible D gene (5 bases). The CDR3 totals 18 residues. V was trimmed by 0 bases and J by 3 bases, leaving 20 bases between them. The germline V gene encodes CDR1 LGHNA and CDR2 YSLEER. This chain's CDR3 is CASSQDGVRPGRYYGYTF. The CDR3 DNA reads TGCGCCAGCAGCCAAGATGGTGTTCGGCCAGGGAGGTACTATGGCTACACCTTC.

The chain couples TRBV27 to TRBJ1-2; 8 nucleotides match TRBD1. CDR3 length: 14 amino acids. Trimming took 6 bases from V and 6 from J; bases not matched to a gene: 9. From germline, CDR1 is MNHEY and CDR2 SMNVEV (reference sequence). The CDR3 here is CASRKDRAIHGYTF. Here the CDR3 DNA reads TGTGCCAGCAGAAAGGACAGGGCAATCCATGGCTACACCTTC.

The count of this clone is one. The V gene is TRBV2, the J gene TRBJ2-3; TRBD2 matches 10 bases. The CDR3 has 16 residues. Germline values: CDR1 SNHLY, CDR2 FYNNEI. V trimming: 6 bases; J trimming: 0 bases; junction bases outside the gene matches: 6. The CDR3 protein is CASRAGGRLSTDTQYF. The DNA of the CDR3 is TGTGCCAGCAGAGCGGGGGGGAGACTTAGCACAGATACGCAGTATTTT.

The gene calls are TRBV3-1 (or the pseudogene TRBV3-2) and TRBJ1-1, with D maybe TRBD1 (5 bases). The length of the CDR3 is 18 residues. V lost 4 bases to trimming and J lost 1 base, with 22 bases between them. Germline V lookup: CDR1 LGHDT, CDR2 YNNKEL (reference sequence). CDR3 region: CASSRKVGVFHSNTEAFF. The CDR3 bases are TGTGCCAGCAGCCGTAAAGTAGGGGTATTTCATTCGAACACTGAAGCTTTCTTT.

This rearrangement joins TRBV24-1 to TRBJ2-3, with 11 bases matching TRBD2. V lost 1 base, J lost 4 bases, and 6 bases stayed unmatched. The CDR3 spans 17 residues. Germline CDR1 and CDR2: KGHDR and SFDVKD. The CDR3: CATSDLALAGGSDTQYF. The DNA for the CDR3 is TGTGCCACCAGTGATTTAGCCCTAGCGGGAGGCTCAGATACGCAGTATTTT.

The CDR3 DNA reads as TGTGCCAGCTCACCACCGCCAGGGGGCCACGAGCAGTACTTC. Residues: CASSPPPGGHEQYF. The chain couples TRBV18 to TRBJ2-7; TRBD1 matches at 8 bases. This CDR3 has 14 amino acids. V shed 0 bases and J 5 bases; nucleotides not matched to a gene: 3. Germline CDR1 reads KGHSH; CDR2 reads LQKENI.

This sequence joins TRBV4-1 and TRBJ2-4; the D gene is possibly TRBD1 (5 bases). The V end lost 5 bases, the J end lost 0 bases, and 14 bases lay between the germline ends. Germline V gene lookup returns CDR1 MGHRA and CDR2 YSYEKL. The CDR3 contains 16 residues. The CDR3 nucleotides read TGCGCCAGCAGCGACAGTCAGATACTAGCCAAAAACATTCAGTACTTC. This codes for CASSDSQILAKNIQYF.

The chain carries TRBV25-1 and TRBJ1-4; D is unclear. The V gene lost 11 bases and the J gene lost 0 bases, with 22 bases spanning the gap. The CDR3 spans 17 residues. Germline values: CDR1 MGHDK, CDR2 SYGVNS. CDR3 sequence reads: CAGPRGSPTATNEKLFF. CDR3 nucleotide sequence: TGTGCCGGTCCCCGTGGCAGCCCCACAGCAACTAATGAAAAACTGTTTTTT.

The CDR3 region is CSASLEVERETQYF. The CDR3 coding sequence is TGCAGTGCCAGTCTAGAGGTCGAGCGGGAGACCCAGTACTTC. The rearrangement uses TRBV20-1 and TRBJ2-5, with a possible D match to TRBD2 (5 bases). This CDR3 contains 14 residues. Trimming left V 6 bases short and J 5 bases short, with 19 bases between. The germline gives CDR1 DFQATT, CDR2 SNEGSKA (reference sequence).